This T cell receptor beta chain stems from a study of CD8+ T cells in alopecia areata. It was cDNA, reverse transcribed from extracted RNA, that served as the sequencing template. Repertoires were generated with immunoSEQ multiplex PCR, while TCRdb's copy carries only in-frame clones and drops some. The profile shows some 150,000 clones, roughly 60% of them singletons. Study-level results: Scalp samples also contribute reads from the resident alphabeta T cells found in normal skin. Especially in alopecia totalis/universalis, lesional scalp showed greater clonality than normal scalp did.

In the case of this clone: Its antigen is not known.

The sample taken for sequencing was CD8+ T cells sorted from blood. The clonotype was recovered from a human donor in good health.

In DNA, the CDR3 is TGTGCCAGCAGCCTCTGGGGACCGGAGACCCAGTACTTC. Residues: CASSLWGPETQYF. The chain joins TRBV28 to TRBJ2-5, with D tentatively TRBD1 or TRBD2 (5 bases each). The CDR3 consists of 13 residues. The V gene lost 6 bases and the J gene lost 5 bases, with 13 bases spanning the gap. Germline V gene sequence: CDR1 MDHEN, CDR2 SYDVKM. Supplemented by reference TRBV28 and TRBJ2-5, the full variable domain reads DVKVTQSSRYLVKRTGEKVFLECVQDMDHENMFWYRQDPGLGLRLIYFSYDVKMKEKGDIPEGYSVSREKKERFSLILESASTNQTSMYLCASSLWGPETQYFGPGTRLLVL.